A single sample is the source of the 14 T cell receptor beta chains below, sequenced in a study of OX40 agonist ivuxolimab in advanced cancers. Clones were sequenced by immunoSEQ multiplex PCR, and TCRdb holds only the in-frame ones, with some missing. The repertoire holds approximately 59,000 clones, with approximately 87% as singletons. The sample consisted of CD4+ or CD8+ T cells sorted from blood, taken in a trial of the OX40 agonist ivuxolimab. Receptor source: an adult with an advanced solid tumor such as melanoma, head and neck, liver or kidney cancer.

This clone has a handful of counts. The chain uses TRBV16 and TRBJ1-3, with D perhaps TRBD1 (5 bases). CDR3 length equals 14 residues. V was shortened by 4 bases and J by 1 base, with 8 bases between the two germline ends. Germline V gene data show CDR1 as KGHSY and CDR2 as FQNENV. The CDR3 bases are TGTGCCAGCAGCCCGACAGAATCTGGAAACACCATATATTTT. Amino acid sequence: CASSPTESGNTIYF.

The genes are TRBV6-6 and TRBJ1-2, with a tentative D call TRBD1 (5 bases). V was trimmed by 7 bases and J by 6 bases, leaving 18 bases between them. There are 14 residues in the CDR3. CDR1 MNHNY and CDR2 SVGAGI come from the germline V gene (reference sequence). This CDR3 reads CASNTYGAEDGYTF. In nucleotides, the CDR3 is TGTGCCAGCAATACCTACGGGGCTGAGGATGGCTACACCTTC.

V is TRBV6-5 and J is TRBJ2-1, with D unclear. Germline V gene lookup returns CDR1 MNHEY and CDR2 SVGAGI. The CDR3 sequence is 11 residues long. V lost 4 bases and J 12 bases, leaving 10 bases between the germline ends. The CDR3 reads CASSSELGQFF. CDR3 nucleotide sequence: TGTGCCAGCAGTTCTGAATTAGGGCAGTTCTTC.

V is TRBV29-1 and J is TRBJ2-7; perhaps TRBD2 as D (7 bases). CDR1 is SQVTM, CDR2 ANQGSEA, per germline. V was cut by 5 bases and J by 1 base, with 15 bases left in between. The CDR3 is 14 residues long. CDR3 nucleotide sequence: TGCAGCGTTCCCGGGGGCGGGAGTTCCTACGAGCAGTACTTC. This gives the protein CSVPGGGSSYEQYF.

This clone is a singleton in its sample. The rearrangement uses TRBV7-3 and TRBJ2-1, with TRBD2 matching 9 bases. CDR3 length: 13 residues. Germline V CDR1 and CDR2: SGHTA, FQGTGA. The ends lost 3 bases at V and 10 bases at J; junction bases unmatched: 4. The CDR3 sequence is CASSFFSGGEQFF. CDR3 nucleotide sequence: TGTGCCAGCAGCTTCTTTAGCGGGGGAGAGCAGTTCTTC.

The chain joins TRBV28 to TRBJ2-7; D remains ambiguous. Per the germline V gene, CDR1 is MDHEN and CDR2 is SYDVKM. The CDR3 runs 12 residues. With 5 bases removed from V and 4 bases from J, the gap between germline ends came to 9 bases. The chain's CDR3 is CASSPDKYEQYF. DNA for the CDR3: TGTGCCAGCAGTCCTGACAAATACGAGCAGTACTTC.

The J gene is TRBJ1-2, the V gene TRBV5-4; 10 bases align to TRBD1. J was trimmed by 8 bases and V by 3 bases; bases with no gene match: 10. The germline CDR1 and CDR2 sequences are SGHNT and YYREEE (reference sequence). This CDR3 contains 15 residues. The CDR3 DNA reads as TGTGCCAGCAGCTCCTCCGGGACAGGGGCGGGCGGCTACACCTTC. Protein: CASSSSGTGAGGYTF.

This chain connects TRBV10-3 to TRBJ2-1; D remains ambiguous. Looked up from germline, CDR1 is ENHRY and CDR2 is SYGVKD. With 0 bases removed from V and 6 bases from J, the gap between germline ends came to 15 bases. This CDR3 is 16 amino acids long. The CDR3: CAISESIIATGNEQFF. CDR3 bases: TGTGCCATCAGTGAGTCGATAATAGCCACCGGCAATGAGCAGTTCTTC.

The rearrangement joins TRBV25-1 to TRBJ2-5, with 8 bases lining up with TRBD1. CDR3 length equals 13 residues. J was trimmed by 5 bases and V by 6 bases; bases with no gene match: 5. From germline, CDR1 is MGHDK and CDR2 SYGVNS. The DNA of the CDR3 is TGTGCCAGCAGACGGACAGGGCATGAGACCCAGTACTTC. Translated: CASRRTGHETQYF.

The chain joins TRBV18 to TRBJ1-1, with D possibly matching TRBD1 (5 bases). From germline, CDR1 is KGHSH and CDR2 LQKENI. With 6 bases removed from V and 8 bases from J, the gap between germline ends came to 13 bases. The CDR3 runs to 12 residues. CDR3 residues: CASSEPPGEAFF. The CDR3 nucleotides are TGTGCCAGCTCCGAACCCCCAGGGGAAGCTTTCTTT.

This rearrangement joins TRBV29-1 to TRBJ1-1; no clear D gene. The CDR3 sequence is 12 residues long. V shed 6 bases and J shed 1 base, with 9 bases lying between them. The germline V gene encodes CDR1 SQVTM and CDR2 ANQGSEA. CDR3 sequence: CSVQAPNTEAFF. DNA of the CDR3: TGCAGCGTCCAGGCCCCGAACACTGAAGCTTTCTTT.

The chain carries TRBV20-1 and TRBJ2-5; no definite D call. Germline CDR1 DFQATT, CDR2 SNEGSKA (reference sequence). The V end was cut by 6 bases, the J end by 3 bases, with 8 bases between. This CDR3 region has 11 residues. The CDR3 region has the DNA TGCAGTGCCCGGTGGGAAGAGACCCAGTACTTC. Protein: CSARWEETQYF.

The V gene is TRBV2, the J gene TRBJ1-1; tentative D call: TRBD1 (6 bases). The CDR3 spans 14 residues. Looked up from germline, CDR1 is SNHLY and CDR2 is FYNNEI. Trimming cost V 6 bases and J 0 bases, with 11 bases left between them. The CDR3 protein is CASRKDSLNTEAFF. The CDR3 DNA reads TGTGCCAGCAGGAAGGACAGCCTGAACACTGAAGCTTTCTTT.

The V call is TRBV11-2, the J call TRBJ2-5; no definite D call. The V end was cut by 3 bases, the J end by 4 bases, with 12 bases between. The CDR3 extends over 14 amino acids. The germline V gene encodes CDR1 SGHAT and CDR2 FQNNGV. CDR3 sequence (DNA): TGTGCCAGCAGCTTTGCCCCAGGAACAGAGACCCAGTACTTC. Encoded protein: CASSFAPGTETQYF.